These 31 T cell receptor beta chains share one sample of origin, sequenced in a study of spatial heterogeneity in lung cancer. TCRdb re-derived calls from the 5' RACE reads in MiXCR, one entry per CDR3 protein. This sample has tens of thousands of distinct CDR3 sequences, with about 7.2% found just once. Regarding time point: sample taken at primary tumor resection. Specimen: PBMCs, collected at surgery. These receptors were taken from a male donor with early-stage non-small cell lung cancer.

This clonotype appeared many times. The junction shows a germline mismatch at one end, possibly a read error. The chain carries TRBV7-7 and TRBJ2-5; TRBD2 matches 8 bases. CDR1 is SSHAT and CDR2 is FNYEAQ in the germline V gene (reference sequence). The CDR3 runs 15 residues. The CDR3 DNA reads TGTGCTAGCAGCTTAGACGCGGGAGGCCAAGAGACCCAGTACTTC. Translating it yields CASSLDAGGQETQYF.

There are many counts of this clonotype. The chain is built from TRBV10-3 and TRBJ1-1; D ambiguous. Germline-derived CDR1 and CDR2 are ENHRY and SYGVKD. Trimming stripped 4 bases from V and 8 bases from J, with 14 bases between. The CDR3 has 13 amino acids. The chain's CDR3 is CAISAEKGTEAFF. DNA of the CDR3: TGTGCCATCAGTGCGGAAAAAGGAACAGAAGCTTTCTTT.

This clonotype was seen only a few times. This chain links TRBV10-3 with TRBJ1-4; D possibly corresponds to TRBD1 (6 bases). The CDR3 runs 14 residues. The V gene's germline CDR1 is ENHRY and CDR2 SYGVKD. V lost 3 bases and J lost 6, with 11 bases in between. The DNA of the CDR3 is TGTGCCATCAGTGACGACAGGACCTATGAAAAACTGTTTTTT. Residues: CAISDDRTYEKLFF.

This clonotype was detected ten times or more. The rearrangement links TRBV20-1 to TRBJ2-7; D might be TRBD1 (6 bases). CDR3 length: 14 amino acids. CDR1 and CDR2 (germline): DFQATT, SNEGSKA (reference sequence). The V and J ends lost 2 bases and 2 bases respectively, with 13 bases between them. The CDR3 reads CSARIWDKPYEQYF. CDR3 coding DNA: TGCAGTGCTAGAATATGGGACAAACCCTACGAGCAGTACTTC.

The chain uses TRBV5-1 and TRBJ2-3, with D uncertain. Germline V gives CDR1 SGHRS, CDR2 YFSETQ. The V end lost 1 base, the J end lost 1 base, and 7 bases lay between the germline ends. The CDR3 has 14 residues. The CDR3 DNA follows: TGCGCCAGCAGCTTGAGTCAGCGCACAGATACGCAGTATTTT. It yields the protein CASSLSQRTDTQYF.

Notes on this clonotype: Since a much larger clone is just one base distant, this may be a read error. This chain uses TRBV28 with TRBJ2-5, with D perhaps matching TRBD1 or TRBD2 (5 bases each). Germline V gene lookup returns CDR1 MDHEN and CDR2 SYDVKM. The CDR3 loop spans 11 amino acids. Here the CDR3 reads CASSLLGTQCF. In DNA, the CDR3 is TGTGCCAGCAGTTTATTGGGGACCCAGTGCTTC.

This clonotype qualifies as medium-sized. The genes are TRBV29-1 and TRBJ2-1; no firm D call. The CDR3 sequence is 12 residues long. The germline V and J ends were trimmed by 7 bases and 6 bases, with 13 bases remaining between them. Germline CDR1 SQVTM, CDR2 ANQGSEA. The DNA for the CDR3 is TGCAGCGCTGTGGACCACGTCAATGAGCAGTTCTTC. Amino acids: CSAVDHVNEQFF.

This clonotype was seen repeatedly, ten times or more. This chain uses TRBV18 with TRBJ1-1; D may be TRBD1 (5 bases). Between the trimmed V and J ends, which lost 5 bases and 1 base, there was a span of 20 bases. CDR3 length equals 17 residues. Germline lookup yields CDR1 KGHSH and CDR2 LQKENI. The CDR3 protein is CASSTQQGPKPNTEAFF. The CDR3 DNA reads as TGTGCCAGCTCAACCCAGCAGGGACCCAAGCCGAACACTGAAGCTTTCTTT. Based on the CDR3 plus reference TRBV18 and TRBJ1-1, the full variable domain is NAGVMQNPRHLVRRRGQEARLRCSPMKGHSHVYWYRQLPEEGLKFMVYLQKENIIDESGMPKERFSAEFPKEGPSILRIQQVVRGDSAAYFCASSTQQGPKPNTEAFFGQGTRLTVV.

In this sample, this clonotype turned up a few times. The CDR3 protein is CASSRASGSSYEQYF. The CDR3 DNA follows: TGTGCCAGCTCCCGGGCTAGCGGCAGCTCCTACGAGCAGTACTTC. This rearrangement joins TRBV9 to TRBJ2-7; 7 nucleotides align to TRBD2. This CDR3 region has 15 residues. Looked up from germline, CDR1 is SGDLS and CDR2 is YYNGEE. V dropped 7 bases and J dropped 0; count of bases not matched to a gene: 10.

This clonotype has ten or more counts. The chain employs TRBV5-5 and TRBJ2-3; no clear D gene. V dropped 0 bases and J dropped 0 bases, with 8 bases sitting between them. This CDR3 is built from 15 residues. Germline CDR1 reads SGHKS; CDR2 reads YYEKEE (reference sequence). CDR3 sequence reads: CASSLGGDSTDTQYF. The CDR3 nucleotides are TGTGCCAGCAGCTTGGGTGGGGATAGCACAGATACGCAGTATTTT.

In its sample, this clonotype was seen a few times. The chain combines TRBV20-1 with TRBJ1-1; TRBD1 might be the D (6 bases). The CDR3 runs to 14 residues. Germline CDR1 reads DFQATT; CDR2 reads SNEGSKA (reference sequence). Trimming left V 6 bases short and J 5 bases short, with 19 bases between. DNA for the CDR3: TGCAGTGCATTTCAGATGGGGGCGCGAACTGAAGCTTTCTTT. It yields the protein CSAFQMGARTEAFF.

This sequence joins TRBV7-2 and TRBJ2-7, with D possibly matching TRBD1 (6 bases). The CDR3 is 11 amino acids. CDR1 is SGHTA and CDR2 is FQGNSA in the germline V gene. Trimming removed 8 bases from V and 4 bases from J, with 9 bases in between. The CDR3 loop reads CASAGAYEQYF. Written as DNA, the CDR3 is TGTGCCAGCGCAGGGGCTTACGAGCAGTACTTC.

This clonotype has ten or more counts. CDR3 sequence (DNA): TGTGCCAGCAGTAGGCAAGAGGGAGACGAGCAGTACTTC. This sequence encodes CASSRQEGDEQYF. This chain links TRBV6-5 with TRBJ2-7, with D possibly TRBD2 on 5 matching bases. V lost 5 bases and J lost 5, with 13 bases in between. The CDR3 spans 13 residues. CDR1 is MNHEY, CDR2 SVGAGI, per germline.

This clonotype was detected many times. CDR3 DNA: TGCAGCGCACTTCCAGGCACAGATACGCAGTATTTT. Translated, it gives CSALPGTDTQYF. V and J are TRBV29-1 and TRBJ2-3, with no clear D. Germline lookup yields CDR1 SQVTM and CDR2 ANQGSEA. The germline V and J ends were trimmed by 7 bases and 1 base, with 9 bases remaining between them. The CDR3 is 12 amino acids.

This clonotype has ten or more counts. The chain carries TRBV7-9 and TRBJ1-1; D gene unclear. Trimming shortened V by 1 base and J by 1 base, and 7 bases separated the two germline ends. Germline V gene lookup returns CDR1 SEHNR and CDR2 FQNEAQ (reference sequence). The CDR3 length is 14 residues. CDR3 protein: CASSLGRKNTEAFF. The CDR3 region has the DNA TGTGCCAGCAGCTTAGGCAGAAAGAACACTGAAGCTTTCTTT. Variable domain in full (rest from reference TRBV7-9 and TRBJ1-1): DTGVSQNPRHKITKRGQNVTFRCDPISEHNRLYWYRQTLGQGPEFLTYFQNEAQLEKSRLLSDRFSAERPKGSFSTLEIQRTEQGDSAMYLCASSLGRKNTEAFFGQGTRLTVV.

Ten or more counts support this clonotype. The chain carries TRBV7-2 and TRBJ2-5, with TRBD1 matching over 7 bases. V shed 5 bases and J 2 bases; nucleotides not matched to a gene: 8. CDR1 and CDR2 from the germline V gene are SGHTA and FQGNSA. This CDR3 spans 15 amino acids. The CDR3 coding sequence is TGTGCCAGCAGCGGGCAGGGACAGCGTCAAGAGACCCAGTACTTC. This translates into CASSGQGQRQETQYF.

Sample share makes this clonotype medium-sized. The chain carries TRBV28 and TRBJ2-1, with D possibly being TRBD2 (7 bases). V was trimmed by 7 bases and J by 8 bases, leaving 15 bases between them. The CDR3 extends over 13 amino acids. Germline lookup yields CDR1 MDHEN and CDR2 SYDVKM. The CDR3 region has the DNA TGTGCCAGCACCTCTGGGGGGGGCGATGAGCAGTTCTTC. This codes for CASTSGGGDEQFF.

This clonotype was recorded at least ten times. V is TRBV11-2 and J is TRBJ1-2; 9 bases agree with TRBD1. CDR3 size: 16 residues. The junction had 9 bases not matched to a gene; V was cut back by 1 base and J by 6 bases. Germline V CDR1 and CDR2: SGHAT, FQNNGV. Here the CDR3 reads CASSLVPGQGPHGYTF. Written as DNA, the CDR3 is TGTGCCAGCAGCTTAGTCCCGGGACAGGGTCCACATGGCTACACCTTC.

This clonotype was recorded many times. The genes are TRBV5-1 and TRBJ2-3; 9 bases are shared with TRBD2. Germline CDR1 is SGHRS and CDR2 is YFSETQ. V shed 6 bases, J shed 7 bases, and the junction held 12 bases outside the gene matches. The CDR3 is made up of 15 amino acids. For the CDR3, the DNA is TGCGCCAGCAATGCGGCGGGAGGGCCGAGGAATACGCAGTATTTT. This codes for CASNAAGGPRNTQYF.

This clonotype was observed at least ten times. This chain's CDR3 is CASSLELDRGLVGEAFF. CDR3 nucleotide sequence: TGTGCCAGCAGCTTAGAACTGGACAGGGGGCTTGTGGGTGAAGCTTTCTTT. The chain uses TRBV11-2 and TRBJ1-1; the match to TRBD1 covers 11 bases. This CDR3 has 17 residues. From germline, CDR1 is SGHAT and CDR2 FQNNGV. Trimming removed 0 bases from V and 7 bases from J; junction bases left unmatched: 10.

This clonotype was detected many times. This chain connects TRBV20-1 to TRBJ1-4; D not resolved. This CDR3 is 14 amino acids long. Trimming shortened V by 0 bases and J by 0 bases, and 5 bases separated the two germline ends. Germline V gives CDR1 DFQATT, CDR2 SNEGSKA (reference sequence). DNA of the CDR3: TGCAGTGCTAGAGAAGCAACAACTAATGAAAAACTGTTTTTT. This sequence encodes CSAREATTNEKLFF.

This clonotype has ten or more counts. The rearrangement uses TRBV13 and TRBJ2-2; D is uncertain. The CDR3 is made up of 16 amino acids. V was pared by 4 bases and J by 0 bases, with 12 bases between. In germline, CDR1 is PRHDT, CDR2 FYEKMQ (reference sequence). The CDR3 region has the DNA TGTGCCAGCAGCTACCGTCCGACCGCGAACACCGGGGAGCTGTTTTTT. Amino acids: CASSYRPTANTGELFF.

The table lists this clonotype with a few counts. This chain links TRBV5-1 with TRBJ2-1; unclear D gene. The CDR3 runs to 13 residues. Trimming took 0 bases from V and 8 from J, leaving 9 bases between them. Germline CDR1 reads SGHRS; CDR2 reads YFSETQ. Here the CDR3 DNA reads TGCGCCAGCAGCTTGGGCGTGGTCGATGAGCAGTTCTTC. Translating gives CASSLGVVDEQFF. Together with reference TRBV5-1 and TRBJ2-1, the CDR3 gives the full variable domain: KAGVTQTPRYLIKTRGQQVTLSCSPISGHRSVSWYQQTPGQGLQFLFEYFSETQRNKGNFPGRFSGRQFSNSRSEMNVSTLELGDSALYLCASSLGVVDEQFFGPGTRLTVL.

By sample fraction, this clonotype is medium-sized (0.01 to 0.1%). The rearrangement uses TRBV5-1 and TRBJ1-6, with a tentative D call TRBD1 (6 bases). The CDR3 sequence is 16 residues long. Germline CDR1 is SGHRS and CDR2 is YFSETQ. Trimming removed 4 bases from V and 0 bases from J, with 11 bases in between. Here the CDR3 DNA reads TGCGCCAGCAGCGCCGGACAGTACTCCTATAATTCACCCCTCCACTTT. It specifies CASSAGQYSYNSPLHF.

In this sample, this clonotype turned up many times. The V call is TRBV7-9, the J call TRBJ1-2; the D gene is possibly TRBD1 (5 bases). The CDR3 contains 15 residues. The V and J ends lost 3 bases and 3 bases respectively, with 14 bases between them. CDR1 and CDR2 from the germline V gene are SEHNR and FQNEAQ (reference sequence). Written as DNA, the CDR3 is TGTGCCAGCAGCTTGACCCGACAGCACCACTATGGCTACACCTTC. It yields the protein CASSLTRQHHYGYTF.

This clonotype has at least ten counts. The chain joins TRBV12-3 or TRBV12-4 to TRBJ2-3; D unclear. Deletions cut 6 bases from V and 2 bases from J, with 3 bases between. This CDR3 is 11 amino acids long. Written as DNA, the CDR3 is TGTGCCAGCAGCAACACAGATACGCAGTATTTT. Protein sequence: CASSNTDTQYF.

This clonotype was counted ten times or more. The gene calls are TRBV20-1 and TRBJ2-3; 7 bases align to TRBD1. Trimming took 5 bases from V and 4 from J; bases not matched to a gene: 9. Germline CDR1 and CDR2: DFQATT and SNEGSKA (reference sequence). The CDR3 runs to 14 residues. CDR3 bases: TGCAGTGCTCTTGACAGGGTAAACGCAGATACGCAGTATTTT. Translation: CSALDRVNADTQYF.

At least ten counts were recorded for this clonotype. The chain has TRBV6-1 and TRBJ2-6; no definite D call. This CDR3 region has 14 residues. Trimming took 4 bases from V and 0 from J, leaving 4 bases between them. Germline V lookup: CDR1 MNHNS, CDR2 SASEGT. CDR3 DNA: TGTGCCAGCAGTGTTATCTCTGGGGCCAACGTCCTGACTTTC. Translation gives CASSVISGANVLTF.

This clonotype occurred a few times. The chain recombines TRBV5-1 with TRBJ1-2; possibly TRBD1 for D (6 bases). V lost 4 bases and J lost 5, with 18 bases in between. This CDR3 is 15 amino acids long. Germline lookup yields CDR1 SGHRS and CDR2 YFSETQ. The CDR3 DNA reads as TGCGCCAGCAGCCCATCCGACGGGGGCCGGTATGGCTACACCTTC. Its translation is CASSPSDGGRYGYTF.

J is TRBJ1-5 and V is TRBV18; the match to TRBD1 covers 8 bases. Germline V gene data show CDR1 as KGHSH and CDR2 as LQKENI. V lost 6 bases, J lost 4 bases, and 8 bases stayed unmatched. This CDR3 is built from 15 residues. The CDR3 region is CASSRTQGENQPQHF. CDR3 nucleotide sequence: TGTGCCAGCTCCCGGACACAGGGGGAGAATCAGCCCCAGCATTTT.

The rearrangement joins TRBV28 to TRBJ2-3; the D is unclear. Between the trimmed V and J ends, which lost 5 bases and 0 bases, there was a span of 15 bases. CDR3 size: 16 residues. Germline V CDR1 and CDR2: MDHEN, SYDVKM. Here the CDR3 reads CASSLVTQRSTDTQYF. The CDR3 bases are TGTGCCAGCAGTCTAGTGACTCAGAGAAGCACAGATACGCAGTATTTT.